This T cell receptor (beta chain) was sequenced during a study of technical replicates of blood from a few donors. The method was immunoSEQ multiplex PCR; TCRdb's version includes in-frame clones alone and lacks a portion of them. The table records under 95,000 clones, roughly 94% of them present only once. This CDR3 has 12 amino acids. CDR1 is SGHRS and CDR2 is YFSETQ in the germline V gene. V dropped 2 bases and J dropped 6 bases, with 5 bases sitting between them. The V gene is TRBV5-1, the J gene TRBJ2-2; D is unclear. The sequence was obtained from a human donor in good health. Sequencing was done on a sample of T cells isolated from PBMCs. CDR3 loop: CASSFPSGELFF. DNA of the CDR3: TGCGCCAGCAGCTTTCCCTCCGGGGAGCTGTTTTTT.